The clone carrying this T cell receptor (beta chain) was counted once. This sample is drawn from a study of CD8+ T cells in alopecia areata. Whole-study context: Twice daily, treated patients received 5 to 10 mg of oral tofacitinib.

RNA, once extracted, was reverse transcribed into cDNA for use as the sequencing template. Assay: immunoSEQ multiplex PCR; the TCRdb copy retains only in-frame clones and omits some. This table has around 250,000 clones, 67% appearing once. This CDR3 has 15 amino acids. Trimming cost V 0 bases and J 3 bases, with 12 bases left between them. The germline gives CDR1 GTSNPN, CDR2 SVGIG (reference sequence). The V call is TRBV30, the J call TRBJ1-5; perhaps TRBD1 as D (6 bases). This receptor was obtained from a human donor with alopecia areata. The sample here was CD4+ T cells sorted from blood, taken at week 0. The CDR3 loop is CAWSVRGSVNQPQHF. The CDR3 DNA follows: TGTGCCTGGAGTGTCAGGGGCAGCGTCAATCAGCCCCAGCATTTT.